This is a list of T cell receptor beta chains from one sample in a study of shared clonotypes between healthy human individuals. The method was immunoSEQ multiplex PCR; TCRdb's version includes in-frame clones alone and lacks a portion of them. Counted here are nearly 1 million clones, less than 85% occurring once; the ten biggest clones make up approximately 1.5%. Sequences were obtained from memory CD4+ T cells sorted from blood. These TCRs come from a man younger than 30 in good health. The conserved cysteine and the conserved F or W are not part of the CDR3 here. The order of the fields is V gene, CDR3 protein.

TRBV25-1	ASSESGYTGELF
TRBV12-5	ASGLSLSEQY
TRBV9	ASSVAPGPETQY
TRBV28	ASSLDGQGPANYGYT
TRBV7-2	ASSLWAGGPTGELF
TRBV30	AWNDRYTEAF
TRBV27	ASRGLDRSLLTYEQY
TRBV2	ASSRGQALGEKLF
TRBV10-3	AISESRGETQY
TRBV7-9	ASRPLISGTKEETQY
TRBV2	ASSPGTSVQETQY
TRBV5-5	ASSLLQGTGETQY
TRBV27	ASSFELAGQETQY
TRBV27	ASDDFDRGAGYT
TRBV7-6	ASSLVVADTQY
TRBV5-1	ASSGKETQY
TRBV7-2	ASSLVSSGGSKTQY
TRBV5-1	ASARTPSNYEQY
TRBV2	ASSETDRGGEKLF
TRBV15	ATLDRFNSPLH
TRBV20-1	SAGTSYEQY
TRBV27	ASSFGTGGNEAF
TRBV9	ASSVDSRANTEAF
TRBV27	ASRSGTGGESNNSPLH
TRBV5-1	ASSLGDMNTEAF
TRBV6-6	ASSYGGDYNYGYT